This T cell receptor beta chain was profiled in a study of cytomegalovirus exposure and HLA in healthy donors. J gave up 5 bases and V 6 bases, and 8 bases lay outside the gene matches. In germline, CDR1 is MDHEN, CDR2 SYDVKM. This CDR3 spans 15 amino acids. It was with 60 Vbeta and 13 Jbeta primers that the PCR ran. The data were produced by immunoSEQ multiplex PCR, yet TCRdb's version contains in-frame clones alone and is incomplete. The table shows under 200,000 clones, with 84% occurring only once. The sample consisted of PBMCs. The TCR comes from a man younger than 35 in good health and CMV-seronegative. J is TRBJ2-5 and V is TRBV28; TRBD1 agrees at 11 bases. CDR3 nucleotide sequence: TGTGCCAGCAGCCCCGGGACAGGGGGGTTTGAGACCCAGTACTTC. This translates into CASSPGTGGFETQYF.